The entry that follows covers one T cell receptor (beta chain) sequence. Libraries were prepared by immunoSEQ multiplex PCR; TCRdb keeps only in-frame clonotypes and omits some of them. The data show 1,400,000 or so clones, around 98.5% seen once. The ends lost 3 bases at V and 2 bases at J; junction bases unmatched: 9. CDR3 length: 17 amino acids. Germline values: CDR1 KGHSH, CDR2 LQKENI. This entry belongs to a study of shared clonotypes between healthy human individuals. The receptor's source is a man in his thirties or forties in good health. This chain joins TRBV18 and TRBJ2-5; 10 nucleotides line up with TRBD2. Sequencing was done on a sample of naive CD4+ T cells sorted from blood. Subset of the sample: CD45RA+ positively selected. The CDR3 region is CASSPLAGATPQETQYF. The DNA for the CDR3 is TGTGCCAGCTCACCTCTAGCGGGAGCGACTCCACAAGAGACCCAGTACTTC.